This TCR beta chain is from a study of tumor-infiltrating lymphocytes in localized non-small cell lung cancer. Overall study: Resected tumor was paired with non-adjacent uninvolved lung from the same patient.

Per germline, CDR1 SNHLY and CDR2 FYNNEI. CDR3 length: 19 residues. Trimming took 5 bases from V and 5 from J, leaving 27 bases between them. The study's findings and limits: Immunotypes IM1 and IM2 had similar TCR-derived T-cell fractions. No link was found between tumor T-cell fraction and recurrence-free survival. Technical variation could not be separated from intratumor heterogeneity here.

Worth noting for this clone: Its cognate antigen is unknown.

Here immunoSEQ multiplex PCR was the method, and the copy in TCRdb shows in-frame clones only, minus some. The table shows tens of thousands of clones, with just under 75% occurring only once. Sample: lung tumor tissue. J is TRBJ2-2 and V is TRBV2, with D tentatively TRBD1 or TRBD2 (5 bases each). The TCR originated in a human donor with non-small cell lung cancer. CDR3 nucleotides: TGTGCCAGCAGTTTTTCCTTACCAGCTAGAGGGGAAAAAACCGGGGAGCTGTTTTTT. Translation: CASSFSLPARGEKTGELFF.